The clone carrying this T cell receptor (beta chain) occurred once. This sample was taken from a study of blood T cell repertoires in COVID-19. Study overall: COVID-19 samples from acute and convalescent phases originated in the United States, Italy and Spain. T cells, B-cell-depleted T cells, or PBMCs supplied cDNA or gDNA.

During active infection, Seattle patients enrolled and were then monitored through disease. Original data processing: The assay estimated nucleated cells by amplifying reference gene primers. Clones were sequenced by immunoSEQ multiplex PCR, and TCRdb holds only the in-frame ones, with some missing. Clonal size and the V and J genes are those of that table, whereas D and trimming came from the DNA. In the table there are a few hundred thousand clones, more than 70% of which are singletons. Germline V CDR1 and CDR2: MNHEY, SVGEGT. The CDR3 consists of 14 residues. Trimming removed 2 bases from V and 5 bases from J, with 12 bases in between.

The rearrangement links TRBV6-2 or TRBV6-3 to TRBJ1-2; D perhaps matches TRBD1 (5 bases). This receptor was obtained from a woman aged 55-70 years with COVID-19, enrolled during active disease. Sequencing input: peripheral blood. This CDR3 is CASSYVQGWYGYTF. Written as DNA, the CDR3 is TGTGCCAGCAGTTACGTGCAGGGATGGTATGGCTACACCTTC.